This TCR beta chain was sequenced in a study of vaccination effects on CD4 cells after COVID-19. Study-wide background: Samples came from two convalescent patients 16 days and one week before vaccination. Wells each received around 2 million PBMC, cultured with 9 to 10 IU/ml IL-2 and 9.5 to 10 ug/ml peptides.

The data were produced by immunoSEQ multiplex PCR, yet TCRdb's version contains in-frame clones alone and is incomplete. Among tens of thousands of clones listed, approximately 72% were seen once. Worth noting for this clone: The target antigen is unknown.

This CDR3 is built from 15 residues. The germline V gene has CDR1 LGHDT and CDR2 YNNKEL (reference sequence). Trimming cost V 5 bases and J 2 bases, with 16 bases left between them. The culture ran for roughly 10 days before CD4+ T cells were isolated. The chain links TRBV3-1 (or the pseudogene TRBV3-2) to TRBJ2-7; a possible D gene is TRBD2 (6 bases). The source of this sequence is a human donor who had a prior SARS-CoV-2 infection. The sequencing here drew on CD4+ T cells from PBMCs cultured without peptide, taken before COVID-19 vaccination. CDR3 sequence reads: CASSYGGLDAYEQYF. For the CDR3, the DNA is TGTGCCAGCAGCTACGGAGGGCTAGACGCCTACGAGCAGTACTTC.